The sequence of this T cell receptor beta chain was determined in a study of T-cell reconstitution after alpha-beta-depleted transplantation in children. The V gene's germline CDR1 is LGHDT and CDR2 YNNKEL (reference sequence). V shed 11 bases, J shed 2 bases, and the junction held 21 bases outside the gene matches. This CDR3 has 19 residues. Preparation of the TCRbeta library used unique molecular identifiers. TCRdb reprocessed the PCR reads with MiXCR, giving one entry per CDR3 protein. This sample has 150,000 to 200,000 distinct CDR3 sequences, with 6.5% to 7.5% found just once. The receptor was derived from a human donor who donated a stem cell graft to a child with Wiskott-Aldrich syndrome. This specimen consisted of PBMCs from the stem cell graft donor, obtained from the stem cell graft. This rearrangement joins TRBV3-1 to TRBJ2-7; 13 nucleotides match TRBD2. The CDR3 region has the DNA TGTGCCTCCAGCCAAGAAGATGAAGCAGGACTAGCGGGAGCCTACGAGCAGTACTTC. As protein: CASSQEDEAGLAGAYEQYF.